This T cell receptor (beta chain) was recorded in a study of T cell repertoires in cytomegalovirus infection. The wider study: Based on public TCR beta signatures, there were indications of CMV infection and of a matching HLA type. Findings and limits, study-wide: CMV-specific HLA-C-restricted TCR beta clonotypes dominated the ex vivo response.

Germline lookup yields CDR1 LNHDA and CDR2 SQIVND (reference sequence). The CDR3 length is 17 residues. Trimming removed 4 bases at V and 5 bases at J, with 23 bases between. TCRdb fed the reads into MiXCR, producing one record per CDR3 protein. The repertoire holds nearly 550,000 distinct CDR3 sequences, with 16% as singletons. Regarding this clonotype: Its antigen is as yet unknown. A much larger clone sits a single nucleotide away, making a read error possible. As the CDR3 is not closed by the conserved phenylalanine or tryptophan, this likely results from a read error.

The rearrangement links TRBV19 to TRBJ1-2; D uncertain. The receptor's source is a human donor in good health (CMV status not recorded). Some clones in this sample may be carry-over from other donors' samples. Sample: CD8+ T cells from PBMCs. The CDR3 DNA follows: TGTGCCAGTAGTACCGACATGTTGGTACGGCTTATATATGGCTACACCTTA. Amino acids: CASSTDMLVRLIYGYTL.